This T cell receptor (beta chain) was identified in a study of human T cells and chemical hapten exposure (dated by TCRdb to the early 2020s). Describing the broader study: The libraries were sequenced as a pool, and the TCR yield per sample differed mostly because of small variations in library volumes within the pool. This study followed changes in the peripheral blood TCR repertoire in vivo during primary and secondary sensitization of alopecia patients to the hapten diphenylcyclopropenone (DPC). Each blood RNA sample was used to sequence both TCR alpha and TCR beta chains. The study at large found these results: DPC sensitization did not change the number of TCRs with a frequency above 1 in 1000, and there was no evidence of changes in global repertoire structure. After repeated subsampling, changes were observed in the strength of the expansion versus patch-test correlation and in the threshold at which the correlation became significant.

The intended sense of this specimen's time point label: healthy volunteer bleed at 6 weeks. Total RNA was extracted from unfractionated whole blood that had been collected in Tempus Blood RNA tubes. Four or five healthy volunteers were used as TCR sequencing controls and were bled at day 0, 2 weeks and 6 weeks. Trimming at the junction amounts to 2 bases on V and 5 bases on J, and the germline ends lie 10 bases apart. Based on the germline V gene, the CDR1 and CDR2 sequences are MGHRA and YSYEKL. Including cysteine and phenylalanine, the CDR3 has 14 amino acids. Left in the record is the CDR3 DNA by itself, 42 bases read in frame from the first base. This clonotype showed up many times. The antigen it binds to is not known. No base quality values were provided; no much bigger clone lies one nucleotide off. Libraries came from RACE. Sequencing relied on a NextSeq 500. During library preparation, unique molecular identifiers were attached to individual cDNA molecules so that TCRs could be counted quantitatively and reproducibly. In the paper's pipeline: The median number of TCRs per sample was roughly 100,000, ranging from roughly 20,000 to 690,600. The Decombinator software suite was used to annotate the V, J and CDR3 of the TCR reads. For PS versus PT1 abundance plots, all samples were subsampled to the same number of TCRs (28,000). Expanded TCRs were defined as absent before sensitization and observed at least eight times at the 2-week time point. Clones were called with MiXCR by TCRdb after fastp trimmed the public reads at Q25, and only in-frame beta chains were retained. Each entry is one CDR3 protein sequence, shown with its most common DNA and genes. These V and J calls derive from TCRdb rather than the authors' analysis. This sample comprises 50,000 to 70,000 distinct CDR3 sequences, approximately 6.5% of them detected only once. Of the sample, around 3.4% is held by the ten largest clones.

This chain joins TRBV4-1 to TRBJ2-1; the D gene is possibly TRBD2, with 5 bases matching. The TCR comes from a female donor in good health. Some clones in this sample may be carry-over from other donors' samples. Sequencing used whole blood. The DNA is TGCGCCAGCAGCCAAACTAGGGCCCACAATGAGCAGTTCTTC. Translated, this is CASSQTRAHNEQFF.